The 12 T cell receptor beta chains below come from one sample, sequenced in a study of neurological immune-mediated disorders. Using its own MiXCR run on the 5' RACE reads, TCRdb lists one record per CDR3 protein. The sample carries some 78,000 distinct CDR3 sequences, approximately 5% recorded once. The sequencing sample was made of PBMCs. The receptors derive from a woman aged 25-40 years with multiple sclerosis.

The chain joins TRBV5-1 to TRBJ2-1, with a possible D match to TRBD1 (5 bases). The V gene's germline CDR1 is SGHRS and CDR2 YFSETQ. V lost 3 bases and J lost 1, with 11 bases in between. The CDR3 spans 15 residues. In DNA, the CDR3 is TGCGCCAGCAGCTCCGGACACGGATCCTACAATGAGCAGTTCTTC. Translating it yields CASSSGHGSYNEQFF.

The genes are TRBV7-8 and TRBJ2-3; TRBD2 is a possible D gene (5 bases). Trimming cost V 2 bases and J 1 base, with 10 bases left between them. Germline V lookup: CDR1 SGHVS, CDR2 FQNEAQ. The CDR3 contains 15 residues. CDR3 sequence: CASSLMPSRTDTQYF. Here the CDR3 DNA reads TGTGCCAGCAGCTTAATGCCTAGCCGCACAGATACGCAGTATTTT. Full variable domain (outside the CDR3, taken from reference TRBV7-8 and TRBJ2-3): GAGVSQSPRYKVAKRGQDVALRCDPISGHVSLFWYQQALGQGPEFLTYFQNEAQLDKSGLPSDRFFAERPEGSVSTLKIQRTQQEDSAVYLCASSLMPSRTDTQYFGPGTRLTVL.

This clonotype was found many times. This chain uses TRBV18 with TRBJ1-5, with 7 bases identical to TRBD1. The CDR3 contains 14 residues. V trimming: 4 bases; J trimming: 3 bases; junction bases outside the gene matches: 3. In germline, CDR1 is KGHSH, CDR2 LQKENI. The CDR3 loop reads CASSRQGDNQPQHF. The CDR3 DNA is TGTGCCAGCTCACGACAGGGAGACAATCAGCCCCAGCATTTT.

About this clonotype itself: A much more abundant neighbour one base away suggests this may be a read error. The genes are TRBV11-2 and TRBJ2-1; D is uncertain. CDR3 length: 14 amino acids. Germline CDR1 reads SGHAT; CDR2 reads FQNNGV. Trimming pared 1 base from V and 5 bases from J, leaving 9 bases between. Written as DNA, the CDR3 is TGTGCCAGCAGCTTAGCGGCTAGAGACAATGAGCAGTTCTTC. Translation: CASSLAARDNEQFF.

To note about this clonotype: The junction departs from the called germline gene at one end, perhaps through a read error. The chain recombines TRBV5-1 with TRBJ1-6; maybe TRBD1 (6 bases). Looked up from germline, CDR1 is SGHRS and CDR2 is YFSETQ. The length of the CDR3 is 14 residues. CDR3 nucleotide sequence: TGCGCCAGCAGCTTGGCAGGGGTCAATTCAACCCTCAACTTT. This sequence encodes CASSLAGVNSTLNF.

This clonotype was detected many times. V gene TRBV5-1 combines with J gene TRBJ1-1; TRBD1 matches at 9 bases. Trimming cost V 3 bases and J 6 bases; bases outside gene matches: 3. The CDR3 loop spans 13 amino acids. Germline V gene data show CDR1 as SGHRS and CDR2 as YFSETQ. The CDR3 loop is CASSSGQGPEAFF. CDR3 in DNA: TGCGCCAGCAGCTCGGGACAGGGCCCTGAAGCTTTCTTT.

Ten or more counts support this clonotype. V is TRBV7-7 and J is TRBJ2-5, with D perhaps being TRBD1 or TRBD2 (6 bases each). V shed 1 base and J shed 5 bases, with 11 bases lying between them. Germline V gene sequence: CDR1 SSHAT, CDR2 FNYEAQ (reference sequence). The CDR3 has 14 residues. The DNA of the CDR3 is TGTGCCAGCAGCTTAGAGGGGGGTTCTGAGACCCAGTACTTC. It is translated as CASSLEGGSETQYF.

This chain links TRBV5-1 with TRBJ2-2; the D gene is possibly TRBD1 (6 bases). The CDR3 is made up of 15 amino acids. CDR1 and CDR2 (germline): SGHRS, YFSETQ. V lost 1 base and J lost 4, with 11 bases in between. CDR3 in DNA: TGCGCCAGCAGCTTGTCTACAGGGTGCACCGGGGAGCTGTTTTTT. Protein sequence: CASSLSTGCTGELFF.

The sample holds many counts of this clonotype. CDR3 nucleotides: TGCAGTGCTAGGTGGGGGTTTCAAGAGACCCAGTACTTC. The encoded protein is CSARWGFQETQYF. The V and J genes are TRBV20-1 and TRBJ2-5; D tentatively reads TRBD1 or TRBD2 (5 bases each). The CDR3 totals 13 residues. CDR1 DFQATT and CDR2 SNEGSKA come from the germline V gene (reference sequence). V lost 3 bases, J lost 2 bases, and 10 bases lay in between.

The rearrangement joins TRBV27 to TRBJ2-7; D gene unclear. CDR1 is MNHEY and CDR2 is SMNVEV in the germline V gene (reference sequence). The V and J ends lost 4 bases and 5 bases respectively, with 9 bases between them. The CDR3 loop spans 12 amino acids. CDR3 DNA: TGTGCCAGCAGTTGGAACGGTAACGAGCAGTACTTC. Translating gives CASSWNGNEQYF.

This clonotype occurred many times. The rearrangement uses TRBV7-2 and TRBJ1-5; TRBD1 matches at 8 bases. The CDR3 is made up of 18 amino acids. Per the germline V gene, CDR1 is SGHTA and CDR2 is FQGNSA. The V segment lost 1 base and the J segment 7 bases; nucleotides outside the gene matches: 15. The CDR3 spells CASSLGGAWAGGHQPQHF. For the CDR3, the DNA is TGTGCCAGCAGCTTAGGTGGAGCGTGGGCAGGGGGCCACCAGCCCCAGCATTTT.

This clonotype was detected ten times or more. The chain employs TRBV9 and TRBJ2-5, with a tentative D call TRBD2 (6 bases). V was clipped by 4 bases and J by 7 bases, with 17 bases between them. The germline V gene has CDR1 SGDLS and CDR2 YYNGEE. This CDR3 spans 14 amino acids. Here the CDR3 DNA reads TGTGCCAGCAGCCTAGAGGGAGGCCCGGGGACCCAGTACTTC. Protein sequence: CASSLEGGPGTQYF.